One and the same sample provided the 21 T cell receptor beta chains below, sequenced in a study of blood T cell repertoires in COVID-19. TCRdb keeps only in-frame clones here, not all; method: immunoSEQ multiplex PCR. The table shows about 98,000 clones, with 82% occurring only once. The sequencing sample was made of peripheral blood. Receptors were obtained from a man aged 70 or older with active or convalescent COVID-19.

This clone has only a few counts. This rearrangement joins TRBV7-2 to TRBJ2-5, with D possibly being TRBD2 (7 bases). Trimming removed 5 bases from V and 4 bases from J, with 17 bases in between. The CDR3 loop spans 15 amino acids. Germline V gene sequence: CDR1 SGHTA, CDR2 FQGNSA. CDR3 residues: CASSLGGGATETQYF. As DNA, the CDR3 is TGTGCCAGCAGCCTTGGGGGGGGCGCCACAGAGACCCAGTACTTC.

V usage is TRBV10-3 and J usage is TRBJ2-2; 8 nucleotides align to TRBD2. Looked up from germline, CDR1 is ENHRY and CDR2 is SYGVKD. The J segment lost 3 bases and the V segment lost 4 bases, leaving 7 bases of the junction unmatched. This CDR3 comprises 16 residues. CDR3 loop: CAISVASGLYTGELFF. The CDR3 nucleotides are TGTGCCATCAGTGTTGCTAGCGGGTTATACACCGGGGAGCTGTTTTTT.

This clone was seen a single time. The J gene is TRBJ2-5, the V gene TRBV6-2 or TRBV6-3; TRBD2 matches at 12 bases. J was trimmed by 2 bases and V by 6 bases; bases with no gene match: 7. The CDR3 is 16 amino acids. In germline, CDR1 is MNHEY, CDR2 SVGEGT. CDR3 amino acids: CASSPRTSGEQETQYF. The CDR3 coding sequence is TGTGCCAGCAGCCCTCGGACTAGCGGGGAACAAGAGACCCAGTACTTC.

The chain couples TRBV7-9 to TRBJ2-3, with 8 positions matching TRBD2. After removal of 3 bases from V and 1 base from J, the junction contained 3 bases not matched to a gene. Germline CDR1 SEHNR, CDR2 FQNEAQ (reference sequence). The CDR3 sequence is 15 residues long. CDR3 nucleotide sequence: TGTGCCAGCAGCTTTCCCGGGGGGGGCACAGATACGCAGTATTTT. Amino acids: CASSFPGGGTDTQYF.

Comment on this clone: Germline and junction disagree at one end, which may indicate a read error. This rearrangement joins TRBV10-3 to TRBJ2-2, with 8 nucleotides matching TRBD1. The CDR3 loop spans 19 amino acids. Germline V gene data show CDR1 as ENHRY and CDR2 as SYGVKD. CDR3 region: CAIREFSPGTGVDAGELFF. For the CDR3, the DNA is TGTGCCATCAGGGAGTTCAGTCCCGGGACAGGCGTAGACGCTGGGGAGCTGTTTTTT.

This clone was seen once. The rearrangement joins TRBV6-5 to TRBJ1-2; a possible D gene is TRBD1 (5 bases). CDR3 length: 15 residues. Between the trimmed V and J ends, which lost 6 bases and 2 bases, there was a span of 16 bases. Germline CDR1 MNHEY, CDR2 SVGAGI. The CDR3 reads CASRLDRTPNYGYTF. For the CDR3, the DNA is TGTGCCAGCAGGCTCGACAGAACCCCCAACTATGGCTACACCTTC.

Written as DNA, the CDR3 is TGCGCCAGCTCCCGGGAAGGGAGGGCCTATGGCTACACCTTC. As protein: CASSREGRAYGYTF. The J gene is TRBJ1-2, the V gene TRBV5-1, with no clear D. CDR1 SGHRS and CDR2 YFSETQ come from the germline V gene. CDR3 length: 14 residues. Trimming shortened V by 7 bases and J by 4 bases, and 17 bases separated the two germline ends.

The chain combines TRBV13 with TRBJ1-1, with 9 bases that match TRBD1. Germline CDR1 PRHDT, CDR2 FYEKMQ (reference sequence). This CDR3 has 14 residues. The ends lost 5 bases at V and 4 bases at J; junction bases unmatched: 5. The CDR3 nucleotides are TGTGCCAGCAGCCGGGGACAGGGCGGCACTGAAGCTTTCTTT. Amino acids: CASSRGQGGTEAFF.

The chain joins TRBV3-1 (or the pseudogene TRBV3-2) to TRBJ1-4, with TRBD1 matching 9 bases. The CDR3 length is 16 residues. The V gene's germline CDR1 is LGHDT and CDR2 YNNKEL (reference sequence). J lost 7 bases, V lost 6 bases, and 12 bases had no gene match. CDR3 sequence: CASRRTGGGKSEKLFF. As DNA, the CDR3 is TGTGCCAGCAGACGAACAGGGGGCGGAAAGTCTGAAAAACTGTTTTTT.

V gene TRBV20-1 combines with J gene TRBJ2-7, with a weak D call TRBD2 (6 bases). The V end was cut by 3 bases, the J end by 2 bases, with 20 bases between. The CDR3 is 16 amino acids. Germline CDR1 DFQATT, CDR2 SNEGSKA (reference sequence). For the CDR3, the DNA is TGCAGTGCTAGTGATACCGGGACTGCTCCAACCTACGAGCAGTACTTC. It yields the protein CSASDTGTAPTYEQYF.

This sequence joins TRBV12-3 or TRBV12-4 and TRBJ1-5; no clear D gene. Trimming took 8 bases from V and 2 from J, leaving 10 bases between them. The CDR3 covers 13 residues. The CDR3 coding sequence is TGTGCCAGCCAGGAAATTGGCAATCAGCCCCAGCATTTT. The encoded protein is CASQEIGNQPQHF.

The chain employs TRBV6-5 and TRBJ1-3; no definite D call. The V and J ends lost 5 bases and 4 bases respectively, with 15 bases between them. The CDR3 runs to 15 residues. Germline lookup yields CDR1 MNHEY and CDR2 SVGAGI. The CDR3 here is CASSPSFQNGNTIYF. CDR3 DNA sequence: TGTGCCAGCAGTCCGTCCTTCCAGAACGGAAACACCATATATTTT.

This clone was counted between two and nine times. The V gene is TRBV6-5, the J gene TRBJ2-7; D is undetermined. This CDR3 region has 15 residues. Germline CDR1 is MNHEY and CDR2 is SVGAGI. V lost 5 bases to trimming and J lost 0 bases, with 14 bases between them. CDR3 nucleotides: TGTGCCAGCAGTCCCACTCCGCCGAGCTCCTACGAGCAGTACTTC. It yields the protein CASSPTPPSSYEQYF.

Points on this clone: Since no conserved phenylalanine or tryptophan closes the CDR3, a read error is the likely cause. It is unclear where the CDR3 begins or ends on the DNA, so no DNA is shown, and the CDR3 is as TCRdb lists it. J is TRBJ1-6 and V is TRBV12-3 or TRBV12-4; the table's D gene call, TRBD1, was not cross checked with the DNA. A total of 11 residues make up the CDR3, ends included. The CDR3 here is CASSPGTKGRS.

The rearrangement links TRBV7-8 to TRBJ2-5; D uncertain. This CDR3 contains 14 residues. Germline CDR1 and CDR2: SGHVS and FQNEAQ. V was shortened by 0 bases and J by 2 bases, with 7 bases between the two germline ends. In DNA, the CDR3 is TGTGCCAGCAGCTTAGCGGCGACTCAAGAGACCCAGTACTTC. Amino acid sequence: CASSLAATQETQYF.

The V and J genes are TRBV2 and TRBJ2-7; the match to TRBD2 covers 11 bases. The germline CDR1 and CDR2 sequences are SNHLY and FYNNEI. J was trimmed by 0 bases and V by 7 bases; bases with no gene match: 8. The CDR3 totals 16 residues. CDR3 sequence: CASNPGLAVFSYEQYF. CDR3 nucleotides: TGTGCCAGCAACCCGGGACTAGCGGTTTTCTCCTACGAGCAGTACTTC.

The chain links TRBV6-5 to TRBJ1-1; 7 bases align to TRBD1. This CDR3 comprises 14 residues. Germline CDR1 and CDR2: MNHEY and SVGAGI. V lost 0 bases, J lost 4 bases, and 2 bases stayed unmatched. CDR3 residues: CASSYSTGRTEAFF. The DNA for the CDR3 is TGTGCCAGCAGTTACTCGACAGGGCGCACTGAAGCTTTCTTT.

The chain combines TRBV9 with TRBJ1-2; a weak D match, TRBD1 (5 bases). Germline CDR1 reads SGDLS; CDR2 reads YYNGEE. The germline V and J ends were trimmed by 4 bases and 3 bases, with 16 bases remaining between them. CDR3 length equals 15 residues. CDR3 sequence reads: CASSQTAGRDYGYTF. Here the CDR3 DNA reads TGTGCCAGCAGCCAGACGGCAGGGAGGGACTATGGCTACACCTTC.

The V and J genes are TRBV10-3 and TRBJ1-6, with 7 nucleotides matching TRBD1. Looked up from germline, CDR1 is ENHRY and CDR2 is SYGVKD. V lost 3 bases and J lost 9; bases outside the gene matches: 5. CDR3 length: 14 amino acids. The DNA for the CDR3 is TGTGCCATCAGTGATGACAGGGAAACTTCACCCCTCCACTTT. Protein product: CAISDDRETSPLHF.

V is TRBV6-5 and J is TRBJ2-2, with D unclear. V lost 4 bases and J 5 bases, leaving 11 bases between the germline ends. This CDR3 has 14 residues. CDR1 and CDR2 from the germline V gene are MNHEY and SVGAGI. CDR3 bases: TGTGCCAGCAGTTGGATCACGGAGACCGGGGAGCTGTTTTTT. Translated, it gives CASSWITETGELFF.

This clone was counted between two and nine times. V usage is TRBV4-2 and J usage is TRBJ1-3, with D unresolved. There are 16 residues in the CDR3. Germline V gives CDR1 LGHNA, CDR2 YNFKEQ. Trimming took 0 bases from V and 2 from J, leaving 11 bases between them. This CDR3 reads CASSQDEAGTGNTIYF. In DNA, the CDR3 is TGTGCCAGCAGCCAAGATGAGGCGGGGACTGGAAACACCATATATTTT.